This T cell receptor beta chain was observed in a study of identical twins (dated by TCRdb to about 2016). Regarding the study in general: To test whether fetal clonotypes persist, this study deep-sequenced TCR alpha and beta repertoires from monozygotic twins, from unrelated adults of various ages, and from cord blood. To rule out contamination, the twin experiments were replicated at different times with different library preparation protocols. Broad study findings and their caveats: Compared with coincidental sharing between unrelated individuals, out-of-frame TCR alpha sequences shared between twins showed an excess of sequences with low generation probability. Fewer insertions were carried by abundant cord blood beta clonotypes; a weaker similar trend was observed in young adult naive repertoires, while no such trend was observed in memory repertoires. In monozygotic twins, out-of-frame TCR alpha sharing was systematically underestimated by recombination models, although the models agreed with sharing between unrelated individuals. Because the same donors could not be followed over many years, the conclusions relied on cross-sectional statistical analysis. Excess twin sharing in beta out-of-frame sequences was weaker because fewer shared sequences lowered the signal-to-noise ratio. Invariant T cells such as MAIT and iNKT could partly confound zero-insertion analyses, although diverse VJ usage argued against such confounding for most clonotypes.

Regarding this clonotype: This receptor's antigen is unknown. Base quality data are lacking; no much larger clone is found one base away.

All donors were healthy Caucasians. Three pairs of female monozygotic twins, all aged about 18 to 30 years, made up the twin cohort. Peripheral blood mononuclear cells were the source from which RNA for the TCR libraries was isolated. Libraries were prepared through 5' RACE. Sequencing used an Illumina HiSeq 2000. Template switching introduced a universal primer binding site; the final cDNA contained a unique molecular identifier, enabling accurate counting of TCR cDNA molecules. Specific primers in the conserved constant-segment region were used to synthesize first-strand cDNA for TCR alpha and beta chains. To control for contamination, every cDNA library carried two barcodes: a SMART-Mk sample barcode plus Illumina barcodes. Two successive PCR steps introduced TruSeq adapter sequences along with Illumina sample barcodes. Sequencing of the TCR alpha and beta cDNA libraries was done on the Illumina HiSeq platform using custom primers. The paper's data handling went like this. Unique molecular identifiers were extracted from raw reads with MiGEC, and CDR3 positions were determined with MiXCR. For each individual, recombination models were inferred using an EM algorithm with the repgenHMM and IGoR tools. Shared clonotype analysis was performed with the tcR package in R, normalizing sharing by the product of cloneset sizes. To study raw recombination without the effects of thymic and clonal selection, out-of-frame nonproductive sequences were analyzed. TCRdb passed the public sequencing reads through fastp at Q25 and MiXCR, retaining productive beta sequences. Every entry covers one CDR3 protein and lists the most common genes and DNA from its rows. In this record, the V and J calls reflect TCRdb's handling and not the investigators' own analysis. Within this sample are hundreds of thousands of distinct CDR3 sequences, with approximately 13% of them counted one time only. The ten largest make up 1.5% to 2% of the sample.

The cysteine opens and the phenylalanine closes a CDR3 of 18 amino acids. Only the CDR3 region is kept as DNA, spanning 54 bases read in frame from base 1. At the junction V is shortened by 5 bases and J by 6 bases; bases outside the gene matches: 13. Taken from the germline V gene, the CDR1 and CDR2 loops are SGHAT and FQNNGV. Another study also made use of these data, one on yellow fever vaccine responses in identical twins. Per that second paper: According to the authors, in identical twins the way T cells responded to vaccination appeared partly convergent and partly personalized. In the study, vaccine-responding T cell clones were precisely tracked in identical twins.

The material sequenced was PBMCs. This TCR was sampled from a woman aged 18-35 years in good health. The rearrangement joined TRBV11-2 to TRBJ2-1, with 13 middle bases fitting TRBD2. The DNA sequence reads TGTGCCAGCAGCCCGCAACCGACTAGCGGGGGGACCACCAATGAGCAGTTCTTC. Its translation reads: CASSPQPTSGGTTNEQFF.